Listed below are T cell receptor beta chains from one sample, sequenced in a study of CD8 T cells in ankylosing spondylitis. Each CDR3 protein is one row after TCRdb ran MiXCR on the 5' RACE reads. The sample lists roughly 470,000 distinct CDR3 sequences; 25% to 30% were seen once. The sequencing sample was made of blood, either unsorted or a sorted T cell fraction (not recorded which). Source of these receptors: a male donor with ankylosing spondylitis. Each CDR3 is given with its conserved first and last residue. A D gene is named only where the DNA matches it firmly. Clone size is shown for a subset of rows, as once, few, many or a class of expanded clone.

V	size	J	D	DNA	CDR3
TRBV24-1	few	TRBJ2-1	NA	TGTGCCACCAGTGATGTGTACAGCAGCTCCTACAATGAGCAGTTCTTC	CATSDVYSSSYNEQFF
TRBV25-1	NA	TRBJ1-5	NA	TGTGCCAGCAGTGAATTTCAAGCGGACAGTGCCCAGCCCCAGCATTTT	CASSEFQADSAQPQHF
TRBV29-1	few	TRBJ1-1	NA	TGCAGCGCAGGTGCTACCACTGAAGCTTTCTTT	CSAGATTEAFF
TRBV20-1	few	TRBJ2-7	NA	TGCAGTGCTAGACGAGACTTGACGGCCAACGAGCAGTACTTC	CSARRDLTANEQYF
TRBV11-2	NA	TRBJ1-1	NA	TGTGCCAGCAGTTTCACAGGGCAGGTCGACACTGAAGCTTTCTTT	CASSFTGQVDTEAFF
TRBV5-1	NA	TRBJ1-2	NA	TGCGCCAGCAGCTTGGGGGCATATGGCTACACCTTC	CASSLGAYGYTF
TRBV2	NA	TRBJ1-1	NA	TGTGCCAGTTCCATGAACACTGAAGCTTTCTTT	CASSMNTEAFF
TRBV15	few	TRBJ1-5	TRBD1	TGTGCCACCAGCAGAGATAGACAGGGCGGTCAGCCCCAGCATTTT	CATSRDRQGGQPQHF
TRBV6-5	NA	TRBJ1-2	NA	TGTGCCAGCAGTTACTCGGCGCTTCCGGGCCGCAACTATGGCTACACCTTC	CASSYSALPGRNYGYTF
TRBV5-1	few	TRBJ1-1	TRBD1	TGCGCCAGCAGGGGGGGGACAGTCGGTGAAGCTTTCTTT	CASRGGTVGEAFF
TRBV5-1	few	TRBJ1-1	NA	TGCGCCAGCAGCTCGGACGGTGAAGCTTTCTTT	CASSSDGEAFF
TRBV5-1	many	TRBJ1-3	NA	TGCGCCAGCAGCTTAACCGGAAACACCATATATTTT	CASSLTGNTIYF
TRBV5-1	few	TRBJ2-4	NA	TGCGCCAGCAGCTTGGACAGGGCCGACGCCGAAAACATTCAGTACTTC	CASSLDRADAENIQYF
TRBV7-2	NA	TRBJ2-2	NA	TGTGCCAGCAGCTTAGTAGGCAGGGTACCCGGGGAGCTGTTTTTT	CASSLVGRVPGELFF
TRBV4-1	few	TRBJ1-2	NA	TGCGCCAGCAGCCAAAGTCCGACAGGACTCACTAACTATGGCTACACCTTC	CASSQSPTGLTNYGYTF
TRBV3-1	NA	TRBJ2-2	TRBD1	TGTGCCAGCAGCCCGCAAAAAGGGGGCCCCGGGGAGCTGTTTTTT	CASSPQKGGPGELFF
TRBV20-1	few	TRBJ2-5	TRBD2	TGCAGTGCTAGAGTCCTCACTAGCGTCCAAGAGACCCAGTACTTC	CSARVLTSVQETQYF
TRBV27	few	TRBJ2-2	TRBD1	TGTGCCAGCAGTCACCTTGCGGACAGGCCAAACACCGGGGAGCTGTTTTTT	CASSHLADRPNTGELFF
TRBV5-6	NA	TRBJ1-2	TRBD1	TGTGCCAGCAGTGGGGACAGGAACTATGGCTACACCTTC	CASSGDRNYGYTF
TRBV29-1	NA	TRBJ1-2	NA	TGCAGCGTTGAGGGGGGGTCAGGTCGATATACTTCCTATGGCTACACCTTC	CSVEGGSGRYTSYGYTF
TRBV5-1	NA	TRBJ2-2	NA	TGCGCCAGCAGTAGAATTGCCGTGAACACCGGGGAGCTGTTTTTT	CASSRIAVNTGELFF
TRBV12-3/TRBV12-4	NA	TRBJ2-5	TRBD1	TGTGCCAGCAGTCTCTCAGGGGGCGCGGAGACCCAGTACTTC	CASSLSGGAETQYF
TRBV20-1	few	TRBJ2-3	TRBD2	TGCAGTGCTGACCCGGGACTAGCGGGAGTTATAGATACGCAGTATTTT	CSADPGLAGVIDTQYF
TRBV3-1	NA	TRBJ1-2	TRBD1	TGTGCCAGCAGCCAGGGGACGGGGACAGGGGCCGTAGCCTACACCTTC	CASSQGTGTGAVAYTF
TRBV20-1	few	TRBJ1-4	NA	TGCAGTGCTCTAGACAGGAAGGAGAGTGAAAAACTGTTTTTT	CSALDRKESEKLFF
TRBV29-1	many	TRBJ1-2	NA	TGCAGCGTTGCCGTCAGCCCTAACTATGGCTACACCTTC	CSVAVSPNYGYTF
TRBV7-9	NA	TRBJ2-1	TRBD2	TGTGCCAGCACCAAGATCGGGAGGAATGAGCAGTTCTTC	CASTKIGRNEQFF
TRBV11-2	few	TRBJ2-7	NA	TGTGCCAGCAGCTTAATGGCTAGCGAAAGCTACGAGCAGTACTTC	CASSLMASESYEQYF
TRBV12-3/TRBV12-4	NA	TRBJ2-5	NA	TGTGCCAGCAGTTCTGACTCGACGGAGACCCAGTACTTC	CASSSDSTETQYF
TRBV5-1	NA	TRBJ2-5	TRBD2	TGCGCCAGCAGCCGGCCAGCGGGAACCCAAGAGACCCAGTACTTC	CASSRPAGTQETQYF
TRBV2	few	TRBJ1-2	NA	TGTGCCAGCAGTGACAACCCTGGGACTTTCTATGGCTACACCTTC	CASSDNPGTFYGYTF
TRBV5-1	many	TRBJ2-5	TRBD1	TGCGCCAGCGCGTGGACAGGGGGAACAGAGACCCAGTACTTC	CASAWTGGTETQYF
TRBV5-1	few	TRBJ1-5	TRBD1	TGCGCCAGCAGCCTCCGGGGACAGGACAATCAGCCCCAGCATTTT	CASSLRGQDNQPQHF
TRBV5-5	NA	TRBJ2-1	NA	TGTGCCAGCAGCGGGGACGTGTACAATGAGCAGTTCTTC	CASSGDVYNEQFF
TRBV3-1	few	TRBJ1-1	TRBD1	TGTGCCAGCAGCCAAGATATGACAGGGGTTAAGAACACTGAAGCTTTCTTT	CASSQDMTGVKNTEAFF
TRBV29-1	NA	TRBJ2-5	TRBD1	TGCAGCGCCACGGGACAGAACCAAGAGACCCAGTACTTC	CSATGQNQETQYF
TRBV5-1	NA	TRBJ1-2	TRBD1	TGCGCCAGCAGGCAAACGGACAGGGCGTCCTACACCTTC	CASRQTDRASYTF
TRBV11-2	few	TRBJ2-5	NA	TGTGCCAGCAGCCCGTGGGCGGGTAGCGTAGGGGAGACCCAGTACTTC	CASSPWAGSVGETQYF
TRBV5-1	NA	TRBJ1-4	NA	TGCGCCAGCAGCTCGGAGGGTGAGGGGGAAAAACTGTTTTTT	CASSSEGEGEKLFF
TRBV9	NA	TRBJ1-5	TRBD1	TGTGCCAGCAGCGTCGGGACAGCTCCTGATCAGCCCCAGCATTTT	CASSVGTAPDQPQHF
TRBV14	NA	TRBJ1-5	TRBD1	TGTGCCAGCAGCCGATCAGGGGGGAATCAGCCCCAGCATTTT	CASSRSGGNQPQHF
TRBV15	once	TRBJ1-2	NA	TGTGCCACCAGCAGAGGGACCTCCACCGATGGCTACACCTTC	CATSRGTSTDGYTF
TRBV10-1	few	TRBJ2-4	TRBD1	TGCGCCAGCAGCCCCGGGACAGAGAGATACGTAGCCAAAAACATTCAGTACTTC	CASSPGTERYVAKNIQYF
TRBV12-3/TRBV12-4	few	TRBJ1-2	NA	TGTGCCAGCAGTTCGAACAGTCCCCCCTATGGCTACACCTTC	CASSSNSPPYGYTF
TRBV10-2	NA	TRBJ2-2	NA	TGCGCCAGCAGTGAGTTGGAGACAGCAAACACCGGGGAGCTGTTTTTT	CASSELETANTGELFF
TRBV20-1	NA	TRBJ2-1	TRBD2	TGCAGTGCTAGGACTAGCGGGAGGGACAATGAGCAGTTCTTC	CSARTSGRDNEQFF
TRBV20-1	NA	TRBJ1-6	TRBD1	TGCAGTGCTAGTTCACAGGGGGGAGGTTCACCCCTCCACTTT	CSASSQGGGSPLHF
TRBV12-3/TRBV12-4	few	TRBJ1-2	TRBD1	TGTGCCAGCAGTTTCCGGACAGGGAATCTTAATGGCTACACCTTC	CASSFRTGNLNGYTF
TRBV27	few	TRBJ1-5	NA	TGTGCCAGCAGTGCGATCTATAGCAATCAGCCCCAGCATTTT	CASSAIYSNQPQHF
TRBV12-3/TRBV12-4	many	TRBJ2-1	NA	TGTGCCAGCAGTTCCCAAGCGGCCCTATCCTACAATGAGCAGTTCTTC	CASSSQAALSYNEQFF
TRBV3-1	NA	TRBJ2-1	TRBD2	TGTGCCAGCAGCCAAGACCCCATACTAGCGGGAGTCGATGAGCAGTTCTTC	CASSQDPILAGVDEQFF
TRBV30	NA	TRBJ2-7	NA	TGTGCCTGGAATGCGGGGATCTCCTACGAGCAGTACTTC	CAWNAGISYEQYF
TRBV5-4	NA	TRBJ2-2	NA	TGTGCCAGCAGCTTGGCCTCACAGGGCGGCGGGGAGCTGTTTTTT	CASSLASQGGGELFF
TRBV5-1	few	TRBJ1-1	TRBD1	TGCGCCAGCAGTAGGGACAGGGCCCTTGGAAACACTGAAGCTTTCTTT	CASSRDRALGNTEAFF
TRBV6-1	NA	TRBJ2-1	NA	TGTGCCAGCACGAAAAACAATGAGCAGTTCTTC	CASTKNNEQFF